These 31 T cell receptor beta chains originate from one sample sequenced in a study of response to subunit inactivated influenza vaccine. Via MiXCR, TCRdb re-called the RT-PCR reads, giving one row per CDR3 protein. Among about 780,000 distinct CDR3 sequences listed, around a sixth were seen once. Specimen: PBMCs from blood, collected about 5 days after vaccination. The source is a man in his forties or fifties who received an inactivated influenza vaccine.

This clonotype was recorded at least ten times. The gene calls are TRBV29-1 and TRBJ2-7; 7 positions agree with TRBD2. This CDR3 spans 12 amino acids. Germline CDR1 is SQVTM and CDR2 is ANQGSEA. Germline trimming cut 2 bases from V and 3 bases from J; bases unmatched to any gene: 1. DNA for the CDR3: TGCAGCGTTGAACGCGGGGGCTACGAGCAGTACTTC. It codes for CSVERGGYEQYF.

The rearrangement joins TRBV10-2 to TRBJ2-4; 7 nucleotides align to TRBD2. The V gene's germline CDR1 is WSHSY and CDR2 SAAADI. V was pared by 6 bases and J by 2 bases, with 13 bases of the junction left unmatched. The CDR3 is 17 amino acids. The CDR3 sequence is CASSLLGWEGSKNIQYF. The CDR3 coding sequence is TGCGCCAGCAGCCTACTGGGCTGGGAGGGGTCCAAAAACATTCAGTACTTC.

The chain uses TRBV4-2 and TRBJ2-2, with 8 bases that match TRBD1. With V trimmed by 2 bases and J by 5 bases, 7 bases remained unmatched. Germline V gene data show CDR1 as LGHNA and CDR2 as YNFKEQ. The CDR3 totals 16 residues. CDR3 DNA: TGTGCCAGCAGCCAAACCGACAGGGGAAGGACCGGGGAGCTGTTTTTT. Translating it yields CASSQTDRGRTGELFF.

As concerns this clonotype: A read error may be the cause here, since a much bigger clone is one base away. The chain combines TRBV7-9 with TRBJ2-7; weak D call: TRBD2 (6 bases). The CDR3 covers 14 residues. Germline values: CDR1 SEHNR, CDR2 FQNEAQ (reference sequence). In DNA, the CDR3 is TGTGCCAGCAGCTTGGCGGGAAGCCCCTACGGGCAGTACTTC. Translated, it gives CASSLAGSPYGQYF.

This clonotype turned up a few times. The V gene is TRBV20-1, the J gene TRBJ2-5, with unresolved D. The CDR3 has 14 amino acids. CDR1 DFQATT and CDR2 SNEGSKA come from the germline V gene (reference sequence). V was shortened by 6 bases and J by 3 bases, with 17 bases between the two germline ends. CDR3: CSASLDLSKETQYF. The CDR3 DNA reads as TGCAGTGCCTCACTCGACCTTTCCAAAGAGACCCAGTACTTC.

This clonotype was detected ten times or more. This chain connects TRBV7-2 to TRBJ2-3; 7 bases agree with TRBD2. Losses at the gene ends were 1 base for V and 0 bases for J; bases not matched to a gene: 4. Germline assignment: CDR1 SGHTA and CDR2 FQGNSA. The CDR3 is made up of 16 amino acids. As DNA, the CDR3 is TGTGCCAGCAGCTTAGATCGCGGGGGTAGCACAGATACGCAGTATTTT. As protein: CASSLDRGGSTDTQYF. Filled out from reference TRBV7-2 and TRBJ2-3, the complete variable domain reads GAGVSQSPSNKVTEKGKDVELRCDPISGHTALYWYRQSLGQGLEFLIYFQGNSAPDKSGLPSDRFSAERTGGSVSTLTIQRTQQEDSAVYLCASSLDRGGSTDTQYFGPGTRLTVL.

V is TRBV7-9 and J is TRBJ2-5, with D perhaps matching TRBD1 (6 bases). The CDR3 length is 14 residues. Trimming took 7 bases from V and 4 from J, leaving 16 bases between them. Germline V gives CDR1 SEHNR, CDR2 FQNEAQ (reference sequence). The CDR3, as DNA: TGTGCCAGCACCCCGCGTGGCAGGGGAGAGACCCAGTACTTC. Its protein is CASTPRGRGETQYF.

This clonotype turned up a few times. The genes are TRBV12-3 or TRBV12-4 and TRBJ2-5, with D maybe TRBD2 (7 bases). Trimming cost V 8 bases and J 7 bases, with 14 bases left between them. This CDR3 is 12 amino acids long. The CDR3: CASGGAIGTQYF. CDR3 bases: TGTGCCAGCGGGGGGGCGATCGGGACCCAGTACTTC.

This clonotype showed up just a few times. This chain uses TRBV7-2 with TRBJ2-5; D possibly uses TRBD1 or TRBD2 (6 bases each). Germline lookup yields CDR1 SGHTA and CDR2 FQGNSA. The CDR3 loop spans 16 amino acids. V lost 1 base to trimming and J lost 3 bases, with 15 bases between them. The CDR3 sequence: CASSLGRGRGKETQYF. The CDR3 coding sequence is TGTGCCAGCAGCTTAGGGAGGGGCAGGGGAAAAGAGACCCAGTACTTC.

This clonotype showed up just a few times. One end of the junction is discordant with germline, which a read error may explain. CDR3 loop: CASNEPGGPEAFF. The DNA for the CDR3 is TGTGCCAGCAATGAACCCGGGGGACCTGAAGCTTTCTTT. The chain carries TRBV2 and TRBJ1-1; D possibly corresponds to TRBD1 (5 bases). The germline CDR1 and CDR2 sequences are SNHLY and FYNNEI. This CDR3 contains 13 residues. The full variable domain, in which reference TRBV2 and TRBJ1-1 provide the parts outside the CDR3, is EPEVTQTPSHQVTQMGQEVILRCVPISNHLYFYWYRQILGQKVEFLVSFYNNEISEKSEIFDDQFSVERPDGSNFTLKIRSTKLEDSAMYFCASNEPGGPEAFFGQGTRLTVV.

This clonotype has only a few counts. The rearrangement links TRBV4-1 to TRBJ2-7, with D unclear. Trimming pared 0 bases from V and 3 bases from J, leaving 6 bases between. Per the germline V gene, CDR1 is MGHRA and CDR2 is YSYEKL. The CDR3 is 13 residues long. The CDR3 reads CASSQDWSYEQYF. DNA of the CDR3: TGCGCCAGCAGCCAAGACTGGAGCTACGAGCAGTACTTC.

This clonotype showed up many times. The V call is TRBV5-1, the J call TRBJ2-3; no definite D call. This CDR3 spans 15 amino acids. CDR1 is SGHRS, CDR2 YFSETQ, per germline. V was trimmed by 0 bases and J by 4 bases, leaving 12 bases between them. CDR3 DNA: TGCGCCAGCAGCTTGGGGTCTATCCCCCCAGATACGCAGTATTTT. Its protein product is CASSLGSIPPDTQYF.

The J gene is TRBJ2-4, the V gene TRBV7-2; D is undetermined. Per the germline V gene, CDR1 is SGHTA and CDR2 is FQGNSA. Trimming took off 4 bases at V and 2 bases at J, with 3 bases between the two ends. The CDR3 length is 12 residues. This CDR3 reads CASSYPKNIQYF. CDR3 bases: TGTGCCAGCAGCTACCCCAAAAACATTCAGTACTTC.

This clonotype was seen more than once but under ten times. The chain has TRBV7-2 and TRBJ2-7; tentative D call: TRBD1 (6 bases). Germline assignment: CDR1 SGHTA and CDR2 FQGNSA. V was trimmed by 5 bases and J by 4 bases, leaving 12 bases between them. This CDR3 comprises 13 residues. CDR3 residues: CASSMRQAYEQYF. The DNA for the CDR3 is TGTGCCAGCAGCATGAGACAGGCTTACGAGCAGTACTTC.

This chain joins TRBV11-1 and TRBJ2-7, with TRBD2 matching 12 bases. Looked up from germline, CDR1 is SGHAT and CDR2 is FQDESV (reference sequence). V shed 5 bases and J 4 bases; nucleotides not matched to a gene: 9. The CDR3 has 16 amino acids. The CDR3 spells CASSPALAGGPYEQYF. The CDR3 coding sequence is TGTGCCAGCAGCCCTGCCCTAGCGGGAGGGCCTTACGAGCAGTACTTC.

This clonotype was found a few times. The V call is TRBV2, the J call TRBJ2-5; 8 positions match TRBD2. CDR1 is SNHLY, CDR2 FYNNEI, per germline. The ends lost 8 bases at V and 6 bases at J; junction bases unmatched: 11. CDR3 size: 14 residues. CDR3 amino acids: CASVGTSLLQTQYF. Here the CDR3 DNA reads TGTGCCAGCGTGGGGACTAGTCTGCTTCAGACCCAGTACTTC.

The chain carries TRBV6-1 and TRBJ2-7; D may be TRBD2 (5 bases). Trimming cost V 6 bases and J 2 bases, with 14 bases left between them. CDR3 length: 14 amino acids. In germline, CDR1 is MNHNS, CDR2 SASEGT. CDR3 in DNA: TGTGCCAGCAGAGGAGCGGTTGGGGCCTACGAGCAGTACTTC. Translated, it gives CASRGAVGAYEQYF.

The chain employs TRBV20-1 and TRBJ2-1, with unresolved D. V was clipped by 0 bases and J by 0 bases, with 12 bases between them. The germline CDR1 and CDR2 sequences are DFQATT and SNEGSKA (reference sequence). The CDR3 length is 16 residues. This chain's CDR3 is CSARDSTPSSYNEQFF. CDR3 nucleotides: TGCAGTGCTAGAGATTCAACTCCGAGCTCCTACAATGAGCAGTTCTTC.

The count of this clonotype is one. The CDR3 coding sequence is TGTGCCAGCAGACAGCCGGGACGGCTTAATGAAAAACTGTTTTTT. Its translation is CASRQPGRLNEKLFF. This rearrangement joins TRBV11-2 to TRBJ1-4; a possible D gene is TRBD1 (5 bases). V gave up 6 bases and J gave up 4 bases, with 15 bases separating them. Germline V gene sequence: CDR1 SGHAT, CDR2 FQNNGV. CDR3 size: 15 residues.

The J gene is TRBJ2-3, the V gene TRBV2; no clear D gene. V dropped 4 bases and J dropped 2 bases, with 7 bases sitting between them. Germline V gene lookup returns CDR1 SNHLY and CDR2 FYNNEI. This CDR3 is built from 13 residues. CDR3 bases: TGTGCCAGCAGTGGGATACACACAGATACGCAGTATTTT. It yields the protein CASSGIHTDTQYF.

In its sample, this clonotype was seen a few times. V is TRBV27 and J is TRBJ1-5; 8 nucleotides align to TRBD1. The V and J ends lost 4 bases and 5 bases, in that order; junction bases with no gene match: 7. The CDR3 is 15 residues long. From germline, CDR1 is MNHEY and CDR2 SMNVEV (reference sequence). CDR3 nucleotide sequence: TGTGCCAGCAGTTGGACAGGGAAATTCGATCAGCCCCAGCATTTT. This encodes CASSWTGKFDQPQHF.

Here the CDR3 DNA reads TGTGCCAGCAGCGGGGGACAGCCAGGAGGGGACGAGCAGTACTTC. Translation gives CASSGGQPGGDEQYF. The V call is TRBV7-9, the J call TRBJ2-7; possible D gene TRBD1, 7 bases. Germline V lookup: CDR1 SEHNR, CDR2 FQNEAQ (reference sequence). V lost 5 bases and J lost 5, with 19 bases in between. The CDR3 is 15 amino acids.

This chain links TRBV14 with TRBJ2-2, with D possibly TRBD1 on 5 matching bases. From germline, CDR1 is SGHDN and CDR2 FVKESK. The V and J ends lost 4 bases and 4 bases respectively, with 16 bases between them. The CDR3 totals 16 residues. The CDR3: CASSPTVRVVTGELFF. For the CDR3, the DNA is TGTGCCAGCAGCCCCACCGTCAGGGTAGTCACCGGGGAGCTGTTTTTT. Full variable domain (remainder filled in from reference TRBV14 and TRBJ2-2): EAGVTQFPSHSVIEKGQTVTLRCDPISGHDNLYWYRRVMGKEIKFLLHFVKESKQDESGMPNNRFLAERTGGTYSTLKVQPAELEDSGVYFCASSPTVRVVTGELFFGEGSRLTVL.

This clonotype was observed a few times. J is TRBJ2-1 and V is TRBV6-2 or TRBV6-3, with D possibly matching TRBD1 (6 bases). The CDR3 is 16 residues long. Germline CDR1 reads MNHEY; CDR2 reads SVGEGT. Trimming took 0 bases from V and 7 from J, leaving 16 bases between them. The CDR3 DNA is TGTGCCAGCAGTTACTCTGCTCCGGCCAGGGGAAATGAGCAGTTCTTC. Residues: CASSYSAPARGNEQFF.

In this sample, this clonotype turned up a few times. V gene TRBV15 combines with J gene TRBJ1-6, with 8 bases fitting TRBD1. After removal of 3 bases from V and 9 bases from J, the junction contained 7 bases not matched to a gene. CDR1 and CDR2 (germline): LNHNV, YYDKDF (reference sequence). This CDR3 has 15 amino acids. The CDR3 loop is CATSRVQGVGSPLHF. The CDR3 nucleotides are TGTGCCACCAGCAGGGTACAGGGGGTTGGTTCACCCCTCCACTTT.

This clonotype has a handful of counts. The V and J genes are TRBV6-5 and TRBJ1-2, with TRBD1 matching over 8 bases. Losses at the gene ends were 4 bases for V and 8 bases for J; bases not matched to a gene: 12. Germline CDR1 MNHEY, CDR2 SVGAGI. This CDR3 comprises 15 residues. The chain's CDR3 is CASSSRPGGETGYTF. The CDR3 coding sequence is TGTGCCAGCAGTTCGCGGCCAGGGGGCGAGACCGGCTACACCTTC.

This clonotype came up once. This chain links TRBV10-3 with TRBJ2-5; D not certain. Trimming took 0 bases from V and 9 from J, leaving 8 bases between them. The CDR3 runs 12 residues. CDR1 is ENHRY, CDR2 SYGVKD, per germline. The CDR3 loop is CAISESMPAQYF. Here the CDR3 DNA reads TGTGCCATCAGTGAGTCGATGCCGGCCCAGTACTTC.

The chain links TRBV29-1 to TRBJ2-5; TRBD2 matches at 10 bases. The CDR3 spans 17 residues. Losses at the gene ends were 6 bases for V and 2 bases for J; bases not matched to a gene: 15. Germline lookup yields CDR1 SQVTM and CDR2 ANQGSEA. CDR3 sequence: CSVDGLADTLLQETQYF. In DNA form, the CDR3 reads TGCAGCGTAGACGGACTAGCGGATACATTATTACAAGAGACCCAGTACTTC.

Only one count was recorded for this clonotype. The chain links TRBV5-1 to TRBJ1-1, with 8 positions matching TRBD1. Per the germline V gene, CDR1 is SGHRS and CDR2 is YFSETQ. The CDR3 runs to 14 residues. The V gene end was trimmed by 0 bases and the J gene end by 5 bases; junction bases not matched to a gene: 3. DNA of the CDR3: TGCGCCAGCAGCTTGGCGGACAGGGAAACTGAAGCTTTCTTT. Translated, it gives CASSLADRETEAFF.

About this clonotype itself: A junction boundary mismatches the germline segment, possibly from a read error. The J gene is TRBJ1-6, the V gene TRBV20-1; D may be TRBD1 (6 bases). Germline loops: CDR1 DFQATT, CDR2 SNEGSKA (reference sequence). The CDR3 has 17 amino acids. The CDR3 DNA sequence: TGCTGTGCTAGAGGCCCTATAGGACAGACTGGGAATTCACCCCTCCACTTT. It translates to CCARGPIGQTGNSPLHF.

This clonotype has at least ten counts. The J gene is TRBJ1-2, the V gene TRBV27; D ambiguous. Germline CDR1 and CDR2: MNHEY and SMNVEV (reference sequence). The CDR3 length is 14 residues. V shed 0 bases and J shed 4 bases, with 9 bases lying between them. The CDR3 DNA reads as TGTGCCAGCAGTTTATCGGGCGGAGCCTATGGCTACACCTTC. Translated, it gives CASSLSGGAYGYTF.